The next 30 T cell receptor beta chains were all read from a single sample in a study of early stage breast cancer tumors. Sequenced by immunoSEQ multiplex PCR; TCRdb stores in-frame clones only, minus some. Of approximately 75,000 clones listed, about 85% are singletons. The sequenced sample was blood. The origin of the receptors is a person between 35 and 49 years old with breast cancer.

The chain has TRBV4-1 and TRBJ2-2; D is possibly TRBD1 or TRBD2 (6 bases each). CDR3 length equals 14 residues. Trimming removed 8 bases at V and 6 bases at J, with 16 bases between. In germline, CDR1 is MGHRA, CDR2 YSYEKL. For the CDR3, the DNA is TGCGCCAGCTCAACAGGGAGGTTTTCCGGGGAGCTGTTTTTT. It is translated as CASSTGRFSGELFF.

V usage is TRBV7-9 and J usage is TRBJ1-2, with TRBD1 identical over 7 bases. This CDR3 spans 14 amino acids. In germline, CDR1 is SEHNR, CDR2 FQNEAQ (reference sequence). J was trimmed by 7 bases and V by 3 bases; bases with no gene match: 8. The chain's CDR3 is CASSLDRRMFGYTF. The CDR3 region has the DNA TGTGCCAGCAGCTTGGACAGGCGAATGTTTGGCTACACCTTC.

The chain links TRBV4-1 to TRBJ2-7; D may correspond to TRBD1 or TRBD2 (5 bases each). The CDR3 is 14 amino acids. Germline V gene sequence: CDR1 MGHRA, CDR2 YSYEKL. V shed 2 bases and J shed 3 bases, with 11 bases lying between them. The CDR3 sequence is CASSQPGTFYEQYF. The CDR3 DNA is TGCGCCAGCAGCCAACCTGGGACCTTCTACGAGCAGTACTTC.

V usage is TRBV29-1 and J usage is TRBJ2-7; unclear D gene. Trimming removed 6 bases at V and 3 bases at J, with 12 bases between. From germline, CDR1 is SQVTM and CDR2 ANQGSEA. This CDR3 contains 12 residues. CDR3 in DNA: TGCAGCGTGCGACTTTTTGGCTACGAGCAGTACTTC. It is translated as CSVRLFGYEQYF.

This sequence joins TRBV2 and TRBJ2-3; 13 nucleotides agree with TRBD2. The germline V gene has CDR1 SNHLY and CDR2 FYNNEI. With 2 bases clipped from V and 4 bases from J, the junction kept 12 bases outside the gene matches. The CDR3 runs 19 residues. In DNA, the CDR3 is TGTGCCAGCAGTGAATTCGGAGGACTAGCGGGAGTCCTGGCAGATACGCAGTATTTT. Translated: CASSEFGGLAGVLADTQYF.

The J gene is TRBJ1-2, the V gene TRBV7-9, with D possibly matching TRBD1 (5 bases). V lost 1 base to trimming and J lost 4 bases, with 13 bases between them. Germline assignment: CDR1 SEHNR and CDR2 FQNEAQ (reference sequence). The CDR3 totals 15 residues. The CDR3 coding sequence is TGTGCCAGCAGCTTAGGAACTGGGGGAGGCTATGGCTACACCTTC. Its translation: CASSLGTGGGYGYTF. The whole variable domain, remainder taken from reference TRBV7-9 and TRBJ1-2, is DTGVSQNPRHKITKRGQNVTFRCDPISEHNRLYWYRQTLGQGPEFLTYFQNEAQLEKSRLLSDRFSAERPKGSFSTLEIQRTEQGDSAMYLCASSLGTGGGYGYTFGSGTRLTVV.

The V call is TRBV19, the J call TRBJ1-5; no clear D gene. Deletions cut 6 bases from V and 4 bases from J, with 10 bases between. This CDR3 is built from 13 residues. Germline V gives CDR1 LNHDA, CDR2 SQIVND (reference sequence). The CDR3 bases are TGTGCCAGTAGACTGGGCCTTAATCAGCCCCAGCATTTT. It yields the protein CASRLGLNQPQHF.

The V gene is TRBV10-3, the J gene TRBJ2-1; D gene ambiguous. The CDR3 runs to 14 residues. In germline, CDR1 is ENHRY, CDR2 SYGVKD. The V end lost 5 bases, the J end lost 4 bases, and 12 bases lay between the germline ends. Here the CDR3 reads CAISPPIEYNEQFF. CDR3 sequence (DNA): TGTGCCATCAGTCCCCCCATAGAATACAATGAGCAGTTCTTC.

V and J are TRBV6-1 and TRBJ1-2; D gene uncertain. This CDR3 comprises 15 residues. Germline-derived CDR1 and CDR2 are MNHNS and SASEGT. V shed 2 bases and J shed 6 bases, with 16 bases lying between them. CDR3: CASSESGPRAHGYTF. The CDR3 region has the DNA TGTGCCAGCAGTGAATCCGGGCCGAGGGCCCATGGCTACACCTTC.

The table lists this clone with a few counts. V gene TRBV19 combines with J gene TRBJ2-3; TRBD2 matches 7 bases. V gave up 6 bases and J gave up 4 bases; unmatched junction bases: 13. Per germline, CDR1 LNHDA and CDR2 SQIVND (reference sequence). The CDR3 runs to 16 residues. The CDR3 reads CASRSGIPGGPDTQYF. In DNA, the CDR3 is TGTGCCAGTAGGTCCGGTATACCGGGAGGCCCAGATACGCAGTATTTT.

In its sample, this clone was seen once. The CDR3 loop reads CSEKSGDNEQFF. In DNA, the CDR3 is TGCAGCGAAAAAAGCGGAGACAATGAGCAGTTCTTC. The V and J genes are TRBV29-1 and TRBJ2-1; TRBD2 is a possible D gene (5 bases). In germline, CDR1 is SQVTM, CDR2 ANQGSEA. Trimming shortened V by 7 bases and J by 5 bases, and 12 bases separated the two germline ends. This CDR3 is built from 12 residues.

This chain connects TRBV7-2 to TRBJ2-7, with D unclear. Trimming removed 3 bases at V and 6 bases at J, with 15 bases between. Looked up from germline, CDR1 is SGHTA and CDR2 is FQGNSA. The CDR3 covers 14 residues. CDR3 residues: CASSLASRGGEQYF. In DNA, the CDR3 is TGTGCCAGCAGCTTGGCCAGTCGTGGTGGCGAGCAGTACTTC.

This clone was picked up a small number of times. The CDR3 spells CASSLSYRGSGYTF. The CDR3 coding sequence is TGTGCCAGCAGTTTATCGTACAGGGGGAGTGGCTACACCTTC. The chain carries TRBV28 and TRBJ1-2, with 8 bases lining up with TRBD1. The CDR3 has 14 residues. Germline values: CDR1 MDHEN, CDR2 SYDVKM. V shed 1 base, J shed 7 bases, and the junction held 5 bases outside the gene matches.

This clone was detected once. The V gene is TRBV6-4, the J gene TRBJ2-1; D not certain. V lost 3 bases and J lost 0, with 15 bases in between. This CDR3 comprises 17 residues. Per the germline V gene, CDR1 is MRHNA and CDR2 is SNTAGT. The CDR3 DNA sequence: TGTGCCAGCAGTGAACAGCCGCTCTCAAGCTCCTACAATGAGCAGTTCTTC. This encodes CASSEQPLSSSYNEQFF.

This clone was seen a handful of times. CDR3 nucleotide sequence: TGTGCCAGCAGTGATTTGGGGAATGGCTACACCTTC. Translated: CASSDLGNGYTF. The chain links TRBV6-5 to TRBJ1-2; D remains ambiguous. The CDR3 length is 12 residues. V gave up 5 bases and J gave up 6 bases, with 10 bases separating them. Germline V gene lookup returns CDR1 MNHEY and CDR2 SVGAGI.

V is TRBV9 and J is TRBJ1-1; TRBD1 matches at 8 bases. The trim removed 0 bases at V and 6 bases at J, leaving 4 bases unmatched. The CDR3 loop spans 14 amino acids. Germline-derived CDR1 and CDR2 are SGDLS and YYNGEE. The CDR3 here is CASSVAGGGSEAFF. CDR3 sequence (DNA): TGTGCCAGCAGCGTAGCAGGGGGCGGCTCTGAAGCTTTCTTT. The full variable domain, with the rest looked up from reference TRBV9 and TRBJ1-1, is DSGVTQTPKHLITATGQRVTLRCSPRSGDLSVYWYQQSLDQGLQFLIQYYNGEERAKGNILERFSAQQFPDLHSELNLSSLELGDSALYFCASSVAGGGSEAFFGQGTRLTVV.

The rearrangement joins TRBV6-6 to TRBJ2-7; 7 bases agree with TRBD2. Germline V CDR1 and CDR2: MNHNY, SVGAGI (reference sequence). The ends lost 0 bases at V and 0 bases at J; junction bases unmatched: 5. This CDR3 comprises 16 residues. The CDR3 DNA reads TGTGCCAGCAGTTACTCGAGCAGCGGGGCCTCCTACGAGCAGTACTTC. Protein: CASSYSSSGASYEQYF.

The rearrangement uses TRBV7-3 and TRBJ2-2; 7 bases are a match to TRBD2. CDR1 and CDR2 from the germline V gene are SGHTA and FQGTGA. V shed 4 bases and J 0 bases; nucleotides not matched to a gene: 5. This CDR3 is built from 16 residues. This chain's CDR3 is CASSSLASSNTGELFF. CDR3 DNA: TGTGCCAGCAGCTCACTAGCGTCCTCGAACACCGGGGAGCTGTTTTTT.

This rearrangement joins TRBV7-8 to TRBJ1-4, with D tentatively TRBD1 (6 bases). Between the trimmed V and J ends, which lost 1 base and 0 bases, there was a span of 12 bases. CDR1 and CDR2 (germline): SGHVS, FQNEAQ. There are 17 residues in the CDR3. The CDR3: CASSLGGQRATNEKLFF. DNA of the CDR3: TGTGCCAGCAGCTTAGGAGGACAGCGGGCAACTAATGAAAAACTGTTTTTT.

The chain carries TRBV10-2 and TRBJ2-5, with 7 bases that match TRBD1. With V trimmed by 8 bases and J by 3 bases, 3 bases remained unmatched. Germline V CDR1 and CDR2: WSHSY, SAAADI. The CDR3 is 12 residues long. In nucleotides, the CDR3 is TGCGCCAGCGCCGACAGGGAAGAGACCCAGTACTTC. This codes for CASADREETQYF.

CDR3 sequence: CASSRAGGGETQYF. The CDR3 nucleotides are TGTGCCAGCTCGAGGGCAGGGGGTGGAGAGACCCAGTACTTC. The chain combines TRBV18 with TRBJ2-5; 7 bases fit TRBD1. CDR3 length: 14 amino acids. Per the germline V gene, CDR1 is KGHSH and CDR2 is LQKENI. Trimming at V came to 6 bases and at J to 4 bases, leaving 8 bases not matched to a gene.

Written as DNA, the CDR3 is TGTGCCAGCAGCCAGCAGGGGTTTGGGGATCAGCCCCAGCATTTT. Protein: CASSQQGFGDQPQHF. The gene calls are TRBV4-2 and TRBJ1-5; D possibly corresponds to TRBD1 (6 bases). The germline gives CDR1 LGHNA, CDR2 YNFKEQ. V lost 3 bases and J lost 5, with 14 bases in between. This CDR3 has 15 amino acids.

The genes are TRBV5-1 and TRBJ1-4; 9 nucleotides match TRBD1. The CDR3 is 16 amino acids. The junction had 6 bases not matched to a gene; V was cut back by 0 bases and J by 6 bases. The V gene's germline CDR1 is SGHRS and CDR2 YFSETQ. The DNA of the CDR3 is TGCGCCAGCAGCTTGGCCCCGGGACAGGGCCATGAAAAACTGTTTTTT. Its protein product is CASSLAPGQGHEKLFF.

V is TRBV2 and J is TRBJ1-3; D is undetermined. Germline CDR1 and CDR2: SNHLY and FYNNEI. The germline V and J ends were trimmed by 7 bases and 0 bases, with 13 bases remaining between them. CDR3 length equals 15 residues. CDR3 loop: CASTAGTFSGNTIYF. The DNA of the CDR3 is TGTGCCAGCACCGCGGGTACTTTCTCTGGAAACACCATATATTTT.

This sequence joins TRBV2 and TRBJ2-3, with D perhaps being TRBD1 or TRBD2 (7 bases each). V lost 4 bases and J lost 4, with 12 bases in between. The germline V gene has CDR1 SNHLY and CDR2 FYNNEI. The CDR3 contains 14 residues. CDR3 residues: CASSATGRADTQYF. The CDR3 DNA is TGTGCCAGCAGTGCGACAGGGAGGGCAGATACGCAGTATTTT.

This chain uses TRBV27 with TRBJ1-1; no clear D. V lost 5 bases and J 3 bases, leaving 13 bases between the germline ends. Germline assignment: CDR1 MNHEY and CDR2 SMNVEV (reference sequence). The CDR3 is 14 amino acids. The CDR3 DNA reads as TGTGCCAGCAGTCTAAGGTCTGGGTACACTGAAGCTTTCTTT. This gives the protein CASSLRSGYTEAFF.

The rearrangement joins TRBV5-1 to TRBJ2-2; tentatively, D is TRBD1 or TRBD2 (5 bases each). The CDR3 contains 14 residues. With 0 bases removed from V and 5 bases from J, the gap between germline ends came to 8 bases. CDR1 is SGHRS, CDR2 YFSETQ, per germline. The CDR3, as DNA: TGCGCCAGCAGCTTGGATGGGGGAACCGGGGAGCTGTTTTTT. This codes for CASSLDGGTGELFF.

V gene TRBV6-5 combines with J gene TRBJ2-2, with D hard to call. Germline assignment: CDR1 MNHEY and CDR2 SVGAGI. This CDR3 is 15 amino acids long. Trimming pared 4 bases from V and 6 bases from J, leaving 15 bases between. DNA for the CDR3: TGTGCCAGCAGTTCTGTCCCGGAAGGTCCCGGGGAGCTGTTTTTT. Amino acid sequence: CASSSVPEGPGELFF.

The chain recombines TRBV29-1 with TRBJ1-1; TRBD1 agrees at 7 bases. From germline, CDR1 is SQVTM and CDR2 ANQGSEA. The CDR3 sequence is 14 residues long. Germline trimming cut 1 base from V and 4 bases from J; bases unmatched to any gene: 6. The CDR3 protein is CSVEGGGGGTEAFF. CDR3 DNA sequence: TGCAGCGTTGAAGGGGGAGGGGGCGGCACTGAAGCTTTCTTT.

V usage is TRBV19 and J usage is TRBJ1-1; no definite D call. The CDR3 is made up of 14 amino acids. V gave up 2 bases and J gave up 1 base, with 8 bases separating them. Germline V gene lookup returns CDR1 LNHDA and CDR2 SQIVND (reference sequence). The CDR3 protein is CASSIQAANTEAFF. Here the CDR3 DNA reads TGTGCCAGTAGTATACAGGCGGCGAACACTGAAGCTTTCTTT.